A selection of T cell receptor beta chains follows, all from one sample in a study of T cells in Graves' hyperthyroidism and ophthalmopathy. MiXCR was run by TCRdb on the multiplex PCR reads, yielding one entry per CDR3 protein. Of about 560,000 distinct CDR3 sequences listed, approximately 15% are singletons. Specimen: blood. All receptors derive from a woman aged 18 to 35 with Graves' hyperthyroidism. Each CDR3 is given with its conserved first and last residue. D genes are given only for firm matches. Clone sizes are given selectively: once, few, many, or a class where the clone is expanded.

cdr3_nt	cdr3_aa	v_call	d_call	clone_size	j_call
TGTGCCACCGAATCAACAGGGTTTTATGAGCAGTTCTTC	CATESTGFYEQFF	TRBV7-9	.	.	TRBJ2-1
TGTGCTAGTGGTTTGGTGATAGCGGGGCACTCCTACGAGCAGTACTTC	CASGLVIAGHSYEQYF	TRBV12-5	TRBD2	many	TRBJ2-7
TGTGCCAGCAGTTTGTGGTCGGGTTCTGGGGCCAACGTCCTGACTTTC	CASSLWSGSGANVLTF	TRBV28	.	.	TRBJ2-6
TGTGCCAGCGCGGGGGTGAGGTTAGGGGGCCAAGAGACCCAGTACTTC	CASAGVRLGGQETQYF	TRBV28	.	many	TRBJ2-5
TGTGCCATCAGTGAAACACAGGGCCAATCACCCCTCCACTTT	CAISETQGQSPLHF	TRBV10-3	.	.	TRBJ1-6
TGTGCCAGCAGTTCCAATGCCTCCGGACAGCGGAACTATGGCTACACCTTC	CASSSNASGQRNYGYTF	TRBV28	.	many	TRBJ1-2
TGTGCCAGCAGCTTGGTGGTCACAGGGGACATCTCTGCTGGAAACACCATATATTTT	CASSLVVTGDISAGNTIYF	TRBV5-6	TRBD1	.	TRBJ1-3
TGTGCCACCAGCCGGACAGGAGCCTACGAGCAGTACTTC	CATSRTGAYEQYF	TRBV24-1	TRBD1	.	TRBJ2-7
TGCGCCAGCAGTGGCGTACAGGGAATAGCTTTCTTT	CASSGVQGIAFF	TRBV10-2	.	.	TRBJ1-1
TGTGCCAGCAGTTACTCGCTGGGAACTGAAGCTTTCTTT	CASSYSLGTEAFF	TRBV6-5	.	few	TRBJ1-1
TGTGCCAGTAGCGCATCAGGGACACTTTTTCAAGAGACCCAGTACTTC	CASSASGTLFQETQYF	TRBV19	.	few	TRBJ2-5
TGTGCCAGCAGTTCGGCGAACAATGAGCAGTTCTTC	CASSSANNEQFF	TRBV28	.	many	TRBJ2-1
TGTGCCAGCAGCGCCGGACTAGCGGGAGCCGAGCAGTTCTTC	CASSAGLAGAEQFF	TRBV7-2	TRBD2	.	TRBJ2-1
TGTGCCAGCAGTCGACCCCGGGACAGGGGAAAACTGTTTTTT	CASSRPRDRGKLFF	TRBV28	TRBD1	.	TRBJ1-4
TGTGCCAGCAGTGAAATGGAGGGGTTCAATCAGCCCCAGCATTTT	CASSEMEGFNQPQHF	TRBV6-1	.	many	TRBJ1-5
TGTGCCAGCAGCTTGGATGTGGCCAGCACAGATACGCAGTATTTT	CASSLDVASTDTQYF	TRBV5-6	.	many	TRBJ2-3
TGTGCCAGCTCACCACTCGGGACAGGGACAGATACGCAGTATTTT	CASSPLGTGTDTQYF	TRBV18	TRBD1	few	TRBJ2-3
TGCAGTGCCATGGGACTTTTCTACGAGCAGTACTTC	CSAMGLFYEQYF	TRBV20-1	.	few	TRBJ2-7
TGTGCCAGCAGCTTATACCCGGGGCCCTACAATGAGCAGTTCTTC	CASSLYPGPYNEQFF	TRBV7-8	.	many	TRBJ2-1
TGTGCCAGCGTGGAGGATTCAGGGGTCGGGGAGACCCAGTACTTC	CASVEDSGVGETQYF	TRBV2	.	many	TRBJ2-5
TGTGCCAGCAGTGCAAATTATTTCAATGAGCAGTTCTTC	CASSANYFNEQFF	TRBV6-1	.	.	TRBJ2-1
TGTGCCAGCAGCTTAGTGTACAGACAAGAGACCCAGTACTTC	CASSLVYRQETQYF	TRBV7-2	.	few	TRBJ2-5
TGTGCCAGCAGCCAAGCCGTCCCCCTCGAGCAGTACTTC	CASSQAVPLEQYF	TRBV3-1	.	many	TRBJ2-7
TGTGCCAGCAGCGAAACCGGGACAGGACTTTACTCCAACACCGGGGAGCTGTTTTTT	CASSETGTGLYSNTGELFF	TRBV11-2	TRBD1	.	TRBJ2-2
TGTGCCAGTAGTGCCCTAACAGGGGGGTACACTGAAGCTTTCTTT	CASSALTGGYTEAFF	TRBV19	TRBD1	.	TRBJ1-1
TGTGCCAGCAGGAAATCGCAGGGGGGTAGCTATGGCTACACCTTC	CASRKSQGGSYGYTF	TRBV6-2/TRBV6-3	TRBD1	.	TRBJ1-2
TGTGCCAGCACCCGTAGTGCAGCGGCAAGCACAGATACGCAGTATTTT	CASTRSAAASTDTQYF	TRBV9	.	.	TRBJ2-3
TGTGCCAGCAGCGGAGAGCTTGGTAGCGGGAGGGCCTACAATGAGCAGTTCTTC	CASSGELGSGRAYNEQFF	TRBV7-8	TRBD2	.	TRBJ2-1
TGTGCCAGCCTTAGGAGCGGGGGGCGGAATGAGCAGTTCTTC	CASLRSGGRNEQFF	TRBV7-2	TRBD2	few	TRBJ2-1
TGTGCCAGCAGCCGGGACAGGGGTAGCGAAGAGCTGTTTTTT	CASSRDRGSEELFF	TRBV7-2	TRBD1	many	TRBJ2-2
TGTGCCACCAGCAAATTTTTCACAGAGCGAAACACCATATATTTT	CATSKFFTERNTIYF	TRBV15	.	once	TRBJ1-3
TGTGCCAGCAGCTCAGTACTCTATGGCTACACCTTC	CASSSVLYGYTF	TRBV11-2	.	many	TRBJ1-2
TGCGCCAGCAGCTTGGGGGACCGGGACTATACCTACAATGAGCAGTTCTTC	CASSLGDRDYTYNEQFF	TRBV5-1	TRBD2	many	TRBJ2-1
TGTGCCAGCAGTTATGGGTCCCAGGCTTACACCATATATTTT	CASSYGSQAYTIYF	TRBV6-2/TRBV6-3	.	few	TRBJ1-3
TGTGCCAGCAGTTACGGGTGGGGGTATGGCTACACCTTC	CASSYGWGYGYTF	TRBV6-1	.	many	TRBJ1-2
TGTGCCAGCACCCGAACCGGACTAGCGGGGCAAGAGACCCAGTACTTC	CASTRTGLAGQETQYF	TRBV2	TRBD2	many	TRBJ2-5
TGTGCCAGCATCCCGTCTAGGCCTCTGCCTGGGAATGAGCAGTTCTTC	CASIPSRPLPGNEQFF	TRBV28	.	many	TRBJ2-1
TGCAGTGCTAGGGGACTAGCGGGACCAACAGATACGCAGTATTTT	CSARGLAGPTDTQYF	TRBV20-1	TRBD2	few	TRBJ2-3
TGTGCCAGCAGTTACGACCCTGGGCCCTATGGCTACACCTTC	CASSYDPGPYGYTF	TRBV6-2/TRBV6-3	.	.	TRBJ1-2
TGTGCCAGCTCACCACCAAATAGCGGGGCGAACACCGGGGAGCTGTTTTTT	CASSPPNSGANTGELFF	TRBV18	TRBD2	.	TRBJ2-2
TGCGCCAGCTCTCGGACAGGAAAGTTATTAGAAATGGAGACCCAGTACTTC	CASSRTGKLLEMETQYF	TRBV10-2	TRBD1	few	TRBJ2-5
TGCGCCAGCAGTGAGTCATTCACCGAGGGGAGCGAGACCCAGTACTTC	CASSESFTEGSETQYF	TRBV10-2	.	.	TRBJ2-5
TGTGCCAGCAGTAGGAGTGGAAGCTCTGGAAACACCATATATTTT	CASSRSGSSGNTIYF	TRBV6-1	.	.	TRBJ1-3
TGCAGTGCTTCCCGGGTGCTATCTAACTATGGCTACACCTTC	CSASRVLSNYGYTF	TRBV20-1	.	few	TRBJ1-2
TGTGCCAGCAGCTTTGGGGTAGTGGGACTACCGACCTACGAGCAGTACTTC	CASSFGVVGLPTYEQYF	TRBV7-2	TRBD2	.	TRBJ2-7
TGTGCCACCAGTAAAGGGGGGCTCGGTGTTCTCGATACGCAGTATTTT	CATSKGGLGVLDTQYF	TRBV24-1	.	.	TRBJ2-3
TGTGCCAGCAGTCCCCATAGCGGGAGGGGCCGTGGTTCCTACGAGCAGTACTTC	CASSPHSGRGRGSYEQYF	TRBV28	TRBD2	many	TRBJ2-7
TGCGCCAGCAGCTTGGAGAGCGGGGGGGCAGATACGCAGTATTTT	CASSLESGGADTQYF	TRBV7-2	TRBD2	.	TRBJ2-3
TGTGCCAGCATCGGCCGGGACAGACGATCCTACGAGCAGTACTTC	CASIGRDRRSYEQYF	TRBV2	TRBD1	many	TRBJ2-7
TGTGCCAGTAGCAAAGGGAAGGGGGAAGTCCACGAGCAGTACTTC	CASSKGKGEVHEQYF	TRBV19	.	.	TRBJ2-7
TGTGCCAGCAGCGTTGGCGGGGGGGCCTATACTGAGCAGTTCTTC	CASSVGGGAYTEQFF	TRBV9	TRBD2	.	TRBJ2-1
TGCGCCAGCAGCCGTGTAGCGGGAGGCTACAATGAGCAGTTCTTC	CASSRVAGGYNEQFF	TRBV5-1	TRBD2	.	TRBJ2-1
TGCGCCAGCAGCTTGGCTGGGGCGGGGGCGAAAGGTGATTCACCCCTCCACTTT	CASSLAGAGAKGDSPLHF	TRBV5-1	.	many	TRBJ1-6
TGTGCCAGCAGCACAGGGTCCGGCTACACCTTC	CASSTGSGYTF	TRBV11-3	.	many	TRBJ1-2
TGTGCCAGCGCCCAGCCAATGGGACCACACTACAATGAGCAGTTCTTC	CASAQPMGPHYNEQFF	TRBV28	.	few	TRBJ2-1
TGCAGTGCTAGAGCGGGGGGAATCACAGATACGCAGTATTTT	CSARAGGITDTQYF	TRBV20-1	TRBD2	.	TRBJ2-3
TGTGCCAGTTCGGACAGGGCGAGTTCACCCCTCCACTTT	CASSDRASSPLHF	TRBV6-1	TRBD1	.	TRBJ1-6
TGCGCCAGCAGCCGGGAGTCAACGGGGAACACTGAAGCTTTCTTT	CASSRESTGNTEAFF	TRBV5-1	.	few	TRBJ1-1